Below are 28 T cell receptor beta chains sequenced from a single sample in a study of T cells in Graves' hyperthyroidism and ophthalmopathy. From RNA transcripts, TCR beta CDR3 regions were amplified. When the TCR CDR3 underwent first-round RT-PCR, the HTBI primer set was used. From the multiplex PCR reads, TCRdb called clonotypes with MiXCR, one entry per CDR3 protein. The data contain some 500,000 distinct CDR3 sequences, roughly 16% of them singletons. Sequenced sample: blood. The receptors shown here come from a woman between 25 and 40 years old with Graves' ophthalmopathy.

In this sample, this clonotype turned up a few times. The V gene is TRBV28, the J gene TRBJ2-5; 7 bases align to TRBD1. Trimming removed 6 bases from V and 5 bases from J; junction bases left unmatched: 6. The V gene's germline CDR1 is MDHEN and CDR2 SYDVKM. The CDR3 covers 13 residues. This CDR3 reads CASRYRGSETQYF. The CDR3 DNA reads as TGTGCCAGCAGGTACAGGGGTAGCGAGACCCAGTACTTC.

This clonotype was picked up a small number of times. The chain carries TRBV20-1 and TRBJ2-1; the D gene is possibly TRBD2 (5 bases). Trimming took off 3 bases at V and 0 bases at J, with 12 bases between the two ends. Germline CDR1 and CDR2: DFQATT and SNEGSKA (reference sequence). The CDR3 has 15 residues. CDR3 DNA: TGCAGTGCTAGGGGTCACGAGGGCTCCTACAATGAGCAGTTCTTC. Encoded protein: CSARGHEGSYNEQFF.

This clonotype was counted at least ten times. The chain recombines TRBV6-1 with TRBJ2-3, with D possibly TRBD2 on 6 matching bases. CDR3 length: 17 residues. Trimming shortened V by 3 bases and J by 5 bases, and 21 bases separated the two germline ends. Germline lookup yields CDR1 MNHNS and CDR2 SASEGT. The CDR3 is CASSDNNLAWGEDTQYF. CDR3 sequence (DNA): TGTGCCAGCAGTGACAACAATCTAGCGTGGGGGGAAGATACGCAGTATTTT.

V gene TRBV9 combines with J gene TRBJ2-7, with 12 bases lining up with TRBD2. The V gene end was trimmed by 3 bases and the J gene end by 3 bases; junction bases not matched to a gene: 4. The CDR3 covers 15 residues. Germline CDR1 is SGDLS and CDR2 is YYNGEE. The CDR3 sequence: CASSEGLAGIYEQYF. The CDR3 nucleotides are TGTGCCAGCAGCGAAGGACTAGCGGGGATCTACGAGCAGTACTTC.

This clonotype was picked up many times. The chain is built from TRBV20-1 and TRBJ2-7; the match to TRBD2 covers 7 bases. This CDR3 has 14 amino acids. V lost 4 bases, J lost 4 bases, and 10 bases stayed unmatched. Germline V gene sequence: CDR1 DFQATT, CDR2 SNEGSKA (reference sequence). CDR3 region: CSATMPAGEYEQYF. The DNA for the CDR3 is TGCAGTGCTACGATGCCGGCGGGAGAGTACGAGCAGTACTTC.

A few counts support this clonotype. CDR3 coding DNA: TGTGCCAGTAGTATAGACGGCAGGAACACTGAAGCTTTCTTT. It codes for CASSIDGRNTEAFF. The genes are TRBV19 and TRBJ1-1; D call uncertain. Germline-derived CDR1 and CDR2 are LNHDA and SQIVND (reference sequence). V lost 0 bases and J 1 base, leaving 6 bases between the germline ends. The CDR3 has 14 amino acids.

The sample holds a few counts of this clonotype. The rearrangement links TRBV12-3 or TRBV12-4 to TRBJ1-1; D gene uncertain. This CDR3 is built from 13 residues. Trimming left V 3 bases short and J 11 bases short, with 16 bases between. This chain's CDR3 is CASSLTVWQVAFF. The CDR3 DNA follows: TGTGCCAGCAGTTTGACCGTGTGGCAGGTCGCTTTCTTT.

This rearrangement joins TRBV6-4 to TRBJ1-2, with unresolved D. The germline V gene encodes CDR1 MRHNA and CDR2 SNTAGT. The CDR3 extends over 13 amino acids. Trimming stripped 0 bases from V and 8 bases from J, with 10 bases between. CDR3 sequence (DNA): TGTGCCAGCAGTGACTCCGGGGTGAGCGGCTACACCTTC. It encodes CASSDSGVSGYTF.

The chain combines TRBV7-2 with TRBJ2-1; the D gene is possibly TRBD2 (7 bases). The germline V gene encodes CDR1 SGHTA and CDR2 FQGNSA. There are 18 residues in the CDR3. Trimming cost V 1 base and J 4 bases, with 20 bases left between them. The CDR3: CASSLEGGAGLLYNEQFF. Here the CDR3 DNA reads TGTGCCAGCAGCTTAGAGGGGGGAGCGGGACTTCTATACAATGAGCAGTTCTTC.

This clonotype was detected many times. V is TRBV20-1 and J is TRBJ1-1; a weak D match, TRBD1 (5 bases). CDR1 is DFQATT and CDR2 is SNEGSKA in the germline V gene (reference sequence). The CDR3 runs 14 residues. V shed 0 bases and J shed 4 bases, with 12 bases lying between them. CDR3 nucleotides: TGCAGTGCTAGAGAACCGGGGGTGGGCACTGAAGCTTTCTTT. This codes for CSAREPGVGTEAFF.

This clonotype showed up many times. This chain uses TRBV3-1 with TRBJ1-3; no clear D. The germline CDR1 and CDR2 sequences are LGHDT and YNNKEL (reference sequence). The V end was cut by 4 bases, the J end by 2 bases, with 12 bases between. CDR3 length equals 15 residues. CDR3 protein: CASSPTGSPGNTIYF. The CDR3 DNA follows: TGTGCCAGCAGCCCGACGGGGTCTCCTGGAAACACCATATATTTT. Complete variable domain (other parts from reference TRBV3-1 and TRBJ1-3): DTAVSQTPKYLVTQMGNDKSIKCEQNLGHDTMYWYKQDSKKFLKIMFSYNNKELIINETVPNRFSPKSPDKAHLNLHINSLELGDSAVYFCASSPTGSPGNTIYFGEGSWLTVV.

This chain links TRBV5-5 with TRBJ1-5; the D gene is possibly TRBD1 (5 bases). V gave up 1 base and J gave up 5 bases, with 13 bases separating them. The CDR3 is 15 residues long. Per the germline V gene, CDR1 is SGHKS and CDR2 is YYEKEE (reference sequence). Here the CDR3 DNA reads TGTGCCAGCAGCTTGAGGGCAGGGTTAGATCAGCCCCAGCATTTT. Amino acids: CASSLRAGLDQPQHF. Supplemented by reference TRBV5-5 and TRBJ1-5, the full variable domain reads DAGVTQSPTHLIKTRGQQVTLRCSPISGHKSVSWYQQVLGQGPQFIFQYYEKEERGRGNFPDRFSARQFPNYSSELNVNALLLGDSALYLCASSLRAGLDQPQHFGDGTRLSIL.

This chain links TRBV6-4 with TRBJ2-2; D gene uncertain. In germline, CDR1 is MRHNA, CDR2 SNTAGT. The CDR3 is 13 residues long. V lost 2 bases, J lost 6 bases, and 7 bases lay in between. CDR3 DNA: TGTGCCAGCAGTGACGGGCCGGCCGGGGAGCTGTTTTTT. Its translation: CASSDGPAGELFF.

The table lists this clonotype with many counts. The gene calls are TRBV29-1 and TRBJ2-1, with TRBD2 matching over 11 bases. Germline lookup yields CDR1 SQVTM and CDR2 ANQGSEA. With V trimmed by 6 bases and J by 9 bases, 13 bases remained unmatched. There are 15 residues in the CDR3. CDR3 sequence (DNA): TGCAGCGTAGTCCTAGCGGGAGGTGACAGGGGTGAGCAGTTCTTC. Encoded protein: CSVVLAGGDRGEQFF.

This clonotype was recorded many times. The rearrangement joins TRBV6-1 to TRBJ2-5; tentatively, D is TRBD1 (5 bases). V lost 8 bases to trimming and J lost 3 bases, with 13 bases between them. There are 13 residues in the CDR3. Looked up from germline, CDR1 is MNHNS and CDR2 is SASEGT. CDR3 amino acids: CASLDREKETQYF. CDR3 coding DNA: TGTGCCAGCCTAGACAGAGAAAAAGAGACCCAGTACTTC.

This clonotype was seen only a few times. V gene TRBV12-3 or TRBV12-4 combines with J gene TRBJ2-3, with 12 positions matching TRBD2. The CDR3 is 16 amino acids. V lost 5 bases to trimming and J lost 0 bases; unmatched junction nucleotides: 3. CDR3 in amino acids: CASSGLAGISTDTQYF. In DNA, the CDR3 is TGTGCCAGCAGTGGACTAGCGGGGATAAGCACAGATACGCAGTATTTT.

In its sample, this clonotype was seen many times. This sequence joins TRBV7-9 and TRBJ1-2; a weak D match, TRBD1 (5 bases). The CDR3 contains 13 residues. The V end lost 5 bases, the J end lost 5 bases, and 12 bases lay between the germline ends. Germline lookup yields CDR1 SEHNR and CDR2 FQNEAQ (reference sequence). Here the CDR3 reads CASSPGTFYGYTF. DNA for the CDR3: TGTGCCAGCAGCCCCGGGACTTTTTATGGCTACACCTTC.

This clonotype was seen a handful of times. This rearrangement joins TRBV25-1 to TRBJ1-1; D possibly corresponds to TRBD1 (5 bases). The germline CDR1 and CDR2 sequences are MGHDK and SYGVNS. V gave up 9 bases and J gave up 3 bases, with 11 bases separating them. This CDR3 is 12 amino acids long. CDR3 nucleotides: TGTGCCAGTCACGACAGTTACACTGAAGCTTTCTTT. Its protein is CASHDSYTEAFF.

This clonotype appeared a few times. The gene calls are TRBV3-1 and TRBJ2-7; TRBD2 aligns across 14 bases. V was pared by 3 bases and J by 7 bases, with 17 bases of the junction left unmatched. The germline V gene encodes CDR1 LGHDT and CDR2 YNNKEL (reference sequence). The length of the CDR3 is 19 residues. Here the CDR3 reads CASSHTTGTSGSRVDEQYF. CDR3 bases: TGTGCCAGCAGCCATACTACCGGGACTAGCGGGAGTCGGGTAGATGAGCAGTACTTC.

There are many counts of this clonotype. The rearrangement uses TRBV12-3 or TRBV12-4 and TRBJ2-5, with 9 bases that match TRBD1. This CDR3 has 16 residues. Losses at the gene ends were 6 bases for V and 5 bases for J; bases not matched to a gene: 13. The CDR3 DNA is TGTGCCAGCAGCTCGACAGGGGGAACCGGACGCGAGACCCAGTACTTC. It yields the protein CASSSTGGTGRETQYF.

V usage is TRBV4-3 and J usage is TRBJ2-7; 11 bases line up with TRBD1. From germline, CDR1 is LGHNA and CDR2 YSLEER. The CDR3 length is 15 residues. The V gene end was trimmed by 4 bases and the J gene end by 4 bases; junction bases not matched to a gene: 6. The CDR3 loop reads CASSRWTGGSYEQYF. The CDR3 bases are TGCGCCAGCAGCCGTTGGACAGGGGGCTCGTACGAGCAGTACTTC.

V and J are TRBV29-1 and TRBJ2-7; D not resolved. CDR3 length: 12 residues. Germline CDR1 reads SQVTM; CDR2 reads ANQGSEA. CDR3 in amino acids: CRLLGRVDEQYF. CDR3 bases: TGCCGCCTCTTAGGCAGAGTCGACGAGCAGTACTTC.

In its sample, this clonotype was seen many times. This chain connects TRBV27 to TRBJ2-1; the D is unclear. From germline, CDR1 is MNHEY and CDR2 SMNVEV (reference sequence). CDR3 size: 14 residues. V lost 8 bases to trimming and J lost 0 bases, with 11 bases between them. CDR3 sequence reads: CASSDLSSYNEQFF. Written as DNA, the CDR3 is TGTGCCAGCTCCGACCTTAGCTCCTACAATGAGCAGTTCTTC.

With regard to this clonotype: This may stem from a read error, because a much larger clone lies one nucleotide away. V usage is TRBV6-1 and J usage is TRBJ1-2; no clear D gene. Germline lookup yields CDR1 MNHNS and CDR2 SASEGT. The CDR3 runs to 13 residues. For the CDR3, the DNA is TGTGCCAGCAGTGAAAGGGCCGCCTATGGCTGCACCTTC. This sequence encodes CASSERAAYGCTF.

This clonotype was recorded many times. In DNA form, the CDR3 reads TGTGCCTGGAAGGGACAGGGGGATCAGCCCCAGCATTTT. Translated: CAWKGQGDQPQHF. The chain carries TRBV30 and TRBJ1-5; 11 positions match TRBD1. V lost 4 bases and J lost 5; bases outside the gene matches: 1. Germline V lookup: CDR1 GTSNPN, CDR2 SVGIG (reference sequence). The CDR3 length is 13 residues.

The table lists this clonotype with many counts. This chain connects TRBV3-1 to TRBJ1-5; 7 bases are shared with TRBD1. Germline assignment: CDR1 LGHDT and CDR2 YNNKEL (reference sequence). The CDR3 spans 15 residues. J gave up 7 bases and V 0 bases, and 6 bases lay outside the gene matches. CDR3 sequence: CASSQDGLGGQPQHF. CDR3 bases: TGTGCCAGCAGCCAAGATGGTTTAGGGGGCCAGCCCCAGCATTTT. The full variable domain, with the rest looked up from reference TRBV3-1 and TRBJ1-5, is DTAVSQTPKYLVTQMGNDKSIKCEQNLGHDTMYWYKQDSKKFLKIMFSYNNKELIINETVPNRFSPKSPDKAHLNLHINSLELGDSAVYFCASSQDGLGGQPQHFGDGTRLSIL.

This clonotype was detected many times. The chain couples TRBV28 to TRBJ1-2; the match to TRBD1 covers 7 bases. CDR3 size: 13 residues. V trimming: 3 bases; J trimming: 8 bases; junction bases outside the gene matches: 6. Germline V gene sequence: CDR1 MDHEN, CDR2 SYDVKM. The CDR3 loop is CASSFDREGGYTF. The CDR3 DNA reads TGTGCCAGCAGTTTCGACAGGGAGGGAGGCTACACCTTC.

At least ten counts were recorded for this clonotype. The chain joins TRBV11-2 to TRBJ2-7; D possibly corresponds to TRBD1 (6 bases). V gave up 5 bases and J gave up 0 bases, with 8 bases separating them. This CDR3 has 13 residues. CDR1 SGHAT and CDR2 FQNNGV come from the germline V gene. CDR3 sequence reads: CASSRTVSYEQYF. In DNA form, the CDR3 reads TGTGCCAGCAGCCGGACAGTCTCCTACGAGCAGTACTTC. Looking up the rest from reference TRBV11-2 and TRBJ2-7 gives the full variable domain: EAGVAQSPRYKIIEKRQSVAFWCNPISGHATLYWYQQILGQGPKLLIQFQNNGVVDDSQLPKDRFSAERLKGVDSTLKIQPAKLEDSAVYLCASSRTVSYEQYFGPGTRLTVT.